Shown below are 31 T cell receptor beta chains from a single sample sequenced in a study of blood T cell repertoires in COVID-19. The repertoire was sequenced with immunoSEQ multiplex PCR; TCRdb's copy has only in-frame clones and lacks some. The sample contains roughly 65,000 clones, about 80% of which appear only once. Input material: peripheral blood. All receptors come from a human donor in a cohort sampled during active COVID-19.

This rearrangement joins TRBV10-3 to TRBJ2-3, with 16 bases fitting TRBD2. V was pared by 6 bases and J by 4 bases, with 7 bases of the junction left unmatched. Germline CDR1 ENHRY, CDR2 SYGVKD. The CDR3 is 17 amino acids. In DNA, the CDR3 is TGTGCCATCAGGACCTTGGGACTAGCGGGAGGGGCAGATACGCAGTATTTT. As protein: CAIRTLGLAGGADTQYF.

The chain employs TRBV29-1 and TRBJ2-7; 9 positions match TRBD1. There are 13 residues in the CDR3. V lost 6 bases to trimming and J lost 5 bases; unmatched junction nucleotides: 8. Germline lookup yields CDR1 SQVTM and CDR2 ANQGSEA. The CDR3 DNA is TGCAGCGTGGGACAGGGTATTTGGAACGAGCAGTACTTC. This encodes CSVGQGIWNEQYF.

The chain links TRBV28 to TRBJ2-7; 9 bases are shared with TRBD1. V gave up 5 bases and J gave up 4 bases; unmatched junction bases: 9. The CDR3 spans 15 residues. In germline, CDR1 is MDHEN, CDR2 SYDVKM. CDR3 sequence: CASSGGTGSLYEQYF. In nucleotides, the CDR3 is TGTGCCAGCAGTGGGGGGACAGGGTCTTTGTACGAGCAGTACTTC.

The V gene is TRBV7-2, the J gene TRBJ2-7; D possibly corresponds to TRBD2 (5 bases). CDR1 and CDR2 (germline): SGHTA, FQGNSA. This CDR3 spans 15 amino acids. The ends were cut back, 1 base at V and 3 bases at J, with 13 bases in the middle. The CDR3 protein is CASSLGPSRDYEQYF. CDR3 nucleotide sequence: TGTGCCAGCAGCTTAGGGCCTAGCAGAGACTACGAGCAGTACTTC.

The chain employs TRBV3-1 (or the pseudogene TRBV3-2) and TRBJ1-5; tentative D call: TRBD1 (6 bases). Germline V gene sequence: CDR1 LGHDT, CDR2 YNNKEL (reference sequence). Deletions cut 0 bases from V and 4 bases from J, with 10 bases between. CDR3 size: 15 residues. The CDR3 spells CASSQDVGGNQPQHF. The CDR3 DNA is TGTGCCAGCAGCCAAGATGTAGGGGGAAATCAGCCCCAGCATTTT.

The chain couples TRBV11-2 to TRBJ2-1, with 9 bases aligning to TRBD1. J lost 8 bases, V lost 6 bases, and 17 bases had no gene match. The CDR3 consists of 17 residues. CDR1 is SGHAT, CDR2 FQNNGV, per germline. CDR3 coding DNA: TGTGCCAGCAGGAGGAGCGGTCGACAGGGGGGATTGGATGAGCAGTTCTTC. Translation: CASRRSGRQGGLDEQFF.

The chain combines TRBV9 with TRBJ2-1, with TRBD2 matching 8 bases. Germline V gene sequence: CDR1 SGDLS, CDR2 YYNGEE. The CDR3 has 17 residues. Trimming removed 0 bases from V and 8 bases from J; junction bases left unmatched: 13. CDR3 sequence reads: CASSVDMGTSVSHEQFF. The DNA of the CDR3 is TGTGCCAGCAGCGTAGATATGGGGACTAGTGTATCACATGAGCAGTTCTTC.

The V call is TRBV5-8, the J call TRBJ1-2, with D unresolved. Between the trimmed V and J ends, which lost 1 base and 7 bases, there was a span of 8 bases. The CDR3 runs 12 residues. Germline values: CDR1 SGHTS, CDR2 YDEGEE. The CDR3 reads CASSLSGFGYTF. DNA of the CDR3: TGTGCCAGCAGCTTGTCCGGGTTTGGCTACACCTTC.

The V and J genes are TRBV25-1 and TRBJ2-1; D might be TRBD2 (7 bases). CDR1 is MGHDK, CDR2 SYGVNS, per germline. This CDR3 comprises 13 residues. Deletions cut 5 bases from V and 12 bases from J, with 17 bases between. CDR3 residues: CASSPSGGLGQFF. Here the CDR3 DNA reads TGTGCCAGCAGTCCCTCGGGGGGCTTGGGGCAGTTCTTC.

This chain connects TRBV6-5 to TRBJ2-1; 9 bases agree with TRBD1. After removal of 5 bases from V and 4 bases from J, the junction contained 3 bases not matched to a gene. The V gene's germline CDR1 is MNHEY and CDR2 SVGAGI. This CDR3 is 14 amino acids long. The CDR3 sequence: CASSPDRGYNEQFF. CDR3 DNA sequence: TGTGCCAGCAGTCCCGACAGGGGGTACAATGAGCAGTTCTTC.

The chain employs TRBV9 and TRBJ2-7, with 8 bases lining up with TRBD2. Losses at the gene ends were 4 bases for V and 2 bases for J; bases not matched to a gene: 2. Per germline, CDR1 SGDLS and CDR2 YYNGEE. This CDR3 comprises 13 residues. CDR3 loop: CASSPGGPYEQYF. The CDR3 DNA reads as TGTGCCAGCAGCCCGGGGGGGCCCTACGAGCAGTACTTC.

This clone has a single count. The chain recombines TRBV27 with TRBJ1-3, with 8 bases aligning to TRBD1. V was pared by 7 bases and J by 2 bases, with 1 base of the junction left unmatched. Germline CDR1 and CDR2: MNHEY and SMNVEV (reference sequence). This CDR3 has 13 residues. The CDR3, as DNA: TGTGCCAGCACAGGGGGCCCTGGAAACACCATATATTTT. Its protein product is CASTGGPGNTIYF.

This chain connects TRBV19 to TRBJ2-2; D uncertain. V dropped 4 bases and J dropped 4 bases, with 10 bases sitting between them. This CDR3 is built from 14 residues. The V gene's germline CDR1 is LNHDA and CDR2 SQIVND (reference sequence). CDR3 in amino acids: CASSTDTFTGELFF. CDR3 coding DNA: TGTGCCAGTAGTACTGACACTTTCACCGGGGAGCTGTTTTTT.

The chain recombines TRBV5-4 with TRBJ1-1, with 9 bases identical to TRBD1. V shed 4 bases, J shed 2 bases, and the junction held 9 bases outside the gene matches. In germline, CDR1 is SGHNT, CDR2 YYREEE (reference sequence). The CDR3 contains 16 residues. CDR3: CASSGARQGENTEAFF. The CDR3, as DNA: TGTGCCAGCAGCGGCGCTAGACAGGGGGAAAACACTGAAGCTTTCTTT.

The CDR3 spells CASSPQVGVGAQPQHF. The CDR3 DNA is TGTGCCAGTAGCCCCCAGGTTGGGGTGGGAGCTCAGCCCCAGCATTTT. This rearrangement joins TRBV19 to TRBJ1-5; D call uncertain. The length of the CDR3 is 16 residues. Per the germline V gene, CDR1 is LNHDA and CDR2 is SQIVND (reference sequence). Trimming shortened V by 6 bases and J by 6 bases, and 21 bases separated the two germline ends.

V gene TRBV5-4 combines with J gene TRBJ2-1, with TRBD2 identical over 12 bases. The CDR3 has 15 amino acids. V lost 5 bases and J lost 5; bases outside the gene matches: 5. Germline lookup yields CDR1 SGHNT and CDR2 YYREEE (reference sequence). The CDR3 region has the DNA TGTGCCAGCAGATTGACTAGCGGGGGTGACAATGAGCAGTTCTTC. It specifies CASRLTSGGDNEQFF.

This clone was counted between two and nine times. This chain's CDR3 is CASSPTGTETSGELFF. In nucleotides, the CDR3 is TGTGCCAGCAGCCCGACCGGGACAGAGACCTCCGGGGAGCTGTTTTTT. The chain carries TRBV7-9 and TRBJ2-2; 7 bases align to TRBD1. Trimming took 5 bases from V and 6 from J; bases not matched to a gene: 12. Germline values: CDR1 SEHNR, CDR2 FQNEAQ (reference sequence). CDR3 length: 16 residues. Based on the CDR3 plus reference TRBV7-9 and TRBJ2-2, the full variable domain is DTGVSQNPRHKITKRGQNVTFRCDPISEHNRLYWYRQTLGQGPEFLTYFQNEAQLEKSRLLSDRFSAERPKGSFSTLEIQRTEQGDSAMYLCASSPTGTETSGELFFGEGSRLTVL.

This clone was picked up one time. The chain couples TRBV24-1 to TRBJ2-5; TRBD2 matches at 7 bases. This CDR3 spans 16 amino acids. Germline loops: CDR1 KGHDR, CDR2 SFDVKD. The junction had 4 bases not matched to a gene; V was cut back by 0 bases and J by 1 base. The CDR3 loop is CATSDLRGGAQETQYF. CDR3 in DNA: TGTGCCACCAGTGATTTGCGCGGGGGAGCCCAAGAGACCCAGTACTTC.

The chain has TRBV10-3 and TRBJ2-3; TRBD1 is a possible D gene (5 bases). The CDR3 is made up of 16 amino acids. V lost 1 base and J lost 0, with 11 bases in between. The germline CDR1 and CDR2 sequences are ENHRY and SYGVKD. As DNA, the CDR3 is TGTGCCATCAGTGAGTTACGACAGTCTAGCACAGATACGCAGTATTTT. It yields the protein CAISELRQSSTDTQYF.

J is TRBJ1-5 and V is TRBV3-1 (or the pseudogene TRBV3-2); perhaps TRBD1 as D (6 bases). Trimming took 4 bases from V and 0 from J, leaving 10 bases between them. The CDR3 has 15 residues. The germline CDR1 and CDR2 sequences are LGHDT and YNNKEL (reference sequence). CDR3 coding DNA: TGTGCCAGCAGCCCGACAGGCACTAGCAATCAGCCCCAGCATTTT. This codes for CASSPTGTSNQPQHF.

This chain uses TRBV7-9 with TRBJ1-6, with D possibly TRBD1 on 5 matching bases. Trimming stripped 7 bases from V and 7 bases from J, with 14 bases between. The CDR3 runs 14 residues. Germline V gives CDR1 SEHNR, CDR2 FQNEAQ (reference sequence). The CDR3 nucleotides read TGTGCCAGCACCCCCGGGGGAAGCAATTCACCCCTCCACTTT. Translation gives CASTPGGSNSPLHF.

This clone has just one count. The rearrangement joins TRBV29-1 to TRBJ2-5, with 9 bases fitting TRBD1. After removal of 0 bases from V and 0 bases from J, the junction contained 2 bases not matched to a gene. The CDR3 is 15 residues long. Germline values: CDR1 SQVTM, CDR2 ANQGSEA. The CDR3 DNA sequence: TGCAGCGTTGAAGAACAGGGGGCCTACCAAGAGACCCAGTACTTC. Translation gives CSVEEQGAYQETQYF.

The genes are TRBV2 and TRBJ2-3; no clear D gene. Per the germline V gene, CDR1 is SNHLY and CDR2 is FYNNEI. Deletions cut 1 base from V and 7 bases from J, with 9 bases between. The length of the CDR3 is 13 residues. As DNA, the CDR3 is TGTGCCAGCAGTGAAGTGCTGCGGAATACGCAGTATTTT. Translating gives CASSEVLRNTQYF.

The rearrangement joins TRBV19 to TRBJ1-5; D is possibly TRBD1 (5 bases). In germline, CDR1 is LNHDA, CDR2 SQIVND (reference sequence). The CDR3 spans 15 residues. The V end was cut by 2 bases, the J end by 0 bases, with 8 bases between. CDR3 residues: CASSIQGTSNQPQHF. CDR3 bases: TGTGCCAGTAGTATACAGGGTACTAGCAATCAGCCCCAGCATTTT.

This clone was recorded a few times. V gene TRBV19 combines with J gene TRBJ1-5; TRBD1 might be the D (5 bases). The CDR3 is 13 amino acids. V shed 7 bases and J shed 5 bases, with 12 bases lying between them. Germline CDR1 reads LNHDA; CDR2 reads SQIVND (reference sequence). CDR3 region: CASTPGGDQPQHF. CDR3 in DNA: TGTGCCAGTACCCCGGGGGGGGATCAGCCCCAGCATTTT. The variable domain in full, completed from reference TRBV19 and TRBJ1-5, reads DGGITQSPKYLFRKEGQNVTLSCEQNLNHDAMYWYRQDPGQGLRLIYYSQIVNDFQKGDIAEGYSVSREKKESFPLTVTSAQKNPTAFYLCASTPGGDQPQHFGDGTRLSIL.

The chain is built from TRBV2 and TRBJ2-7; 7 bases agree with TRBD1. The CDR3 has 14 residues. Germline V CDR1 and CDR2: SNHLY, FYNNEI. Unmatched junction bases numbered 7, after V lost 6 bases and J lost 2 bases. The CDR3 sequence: CASSGDRRTYEQYF. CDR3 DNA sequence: TGTGCCAGCAGCGGGGACAGACGAACCTACGAGCAGTACTTC.

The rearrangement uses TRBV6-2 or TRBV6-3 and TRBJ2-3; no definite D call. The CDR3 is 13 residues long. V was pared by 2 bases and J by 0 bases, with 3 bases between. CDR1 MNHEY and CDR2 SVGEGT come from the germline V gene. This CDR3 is CASSYQSTDTQYF. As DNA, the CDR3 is TGTGCCAGCAGTTACCAAAGCACAGATACGCAGTATTTT.

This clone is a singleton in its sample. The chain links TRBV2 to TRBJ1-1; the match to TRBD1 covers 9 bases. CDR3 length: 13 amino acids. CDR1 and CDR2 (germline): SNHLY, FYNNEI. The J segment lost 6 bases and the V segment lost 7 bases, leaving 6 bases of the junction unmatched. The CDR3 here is CASNRDRASEAFF. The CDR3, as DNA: TGTGCCAGCAACCGGGACAGGGCCTCTGAAGCTTTCTTT.

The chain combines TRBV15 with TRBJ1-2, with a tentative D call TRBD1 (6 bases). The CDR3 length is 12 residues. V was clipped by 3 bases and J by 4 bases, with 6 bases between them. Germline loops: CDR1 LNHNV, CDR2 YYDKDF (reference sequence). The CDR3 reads CATSRDSYGYTF. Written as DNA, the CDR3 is TGTGCCACCAGCAGGGACAGCTATGGCTACACCTTC.

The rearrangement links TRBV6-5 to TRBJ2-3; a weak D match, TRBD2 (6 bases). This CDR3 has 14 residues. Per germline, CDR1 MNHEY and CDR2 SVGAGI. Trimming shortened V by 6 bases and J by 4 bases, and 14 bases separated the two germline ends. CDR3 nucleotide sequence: TGTGCCAGCAGGCGGGACCGTGGGCCAGATACGCAGTATTTT. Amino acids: CASRRDRGPDTQYF.

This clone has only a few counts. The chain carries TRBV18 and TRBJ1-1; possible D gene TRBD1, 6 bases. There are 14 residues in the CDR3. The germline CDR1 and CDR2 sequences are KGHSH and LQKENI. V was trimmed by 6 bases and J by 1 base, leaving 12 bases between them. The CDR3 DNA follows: TGTGCCAGCTCGCGTACGACAGGGAACACTGAAGCTTTCTTT. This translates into CASSRTTGNTEAFF.